This TCR beta chain was captured in a study of CD8 T cells in ankylosing spondylitis (dated 2017 in TCRdb). For the study in its entirety: The study profiled T cell receptor beta repertoires in healthy donors and ankylosing spondylitis patients to find disease-linked TCR variants. Samples of peripheral blood were taken, and for ankylosing spondylitis patients, synovial fluid was collected as well. In total, the full study cohort was made up of roughly 100 healthy donors and 25 ankylosing spondylitis patients.

Many counts were recorded for this clonotype. Its cognate antigen has yet to be identified. No base-level quality is on record; no much larger clone is a single base apart. TCRdb shows the sequencer as Illumina HiSeq 2500. TCR beta libraries were prepared by quantitative 5'-RACE with molecular barcodes. In the authors' own workflow: Disease-linked TCR variants were identified with a new computational method built on a probabilistic model of VDJ rearrangement. TCRdb reanalyzed the raw reads on its own, using fastp at Q25 for trimming and MiXCR for clone calling, and kept in-frame beta chains. Each CDR3 protein appears once, grouped with its most common genes and DNA. TCRdb, not the original authors, processed these V and J calls. This sample comprises more than 650,000 distinct CDR3 sequences, about 12% of them detected only once. The top ten constitute 0.51% of the sample. CDR1 and CDR2 (MDHEN, SYDVKM) derive from the germline V gene. V and J are trimmed by 6 bases and 5 bases, and the gene matches miss 4 bases of the junction. The CDR3 starts with the cysteine, ends with the phenylalanine, and has 14 residues. The kept DNA is CDR3 alone, 42 bases in frame from the first base.

On the study overall, not on this receptor specifically: A TCR beta motif made up of several highly homologous amino acid variants appeared to be characteristic of blood from ankylosing spondylitis patients. Some TCR beta motif variants had previously been reported in synovial fluid and blood of reactive arthritis patients, which suggested common disease-initiation mechanisms. The disease-linked clones showed a CD8+ phenotype and occurred at relatively low frequencies in peripheral blood. The disease-linked clones were reported as significantly enriched in matched synovial fluid samples from ankylosing spondylitis patients.

The origin of this receptor is a male donor with ankylosing spondylitis. Sequencing input: blood, either unsorted or a sorted T cell fraction (not recorded which). The sequence is built from TRBV28 and TRBJ1-4, with TRBD1 identical over 9 junction bases. The nucleotide sequence reads TGTGCCAGCAGAACCGGGACAGGGAATGAAAAACTGTTTTTT. This encodes CASRTGTGNEKLFF.